These 10 T cell receptor beta chains originate from one sample sequenced in a study of T-cell reconstitution after alpha-beta-depleted transplantation in children (dated by TCRdb to between 2015 and 2016). According to the study, the label for this sample's treatment or condition signals: allogeneic hematopoietic cell transplantation with graft depleted of TCRalphabeta T cells and CD19 B cells. The protocol used for the library was PCR. Sequencer: Illumina HiSeq 2500. Molecular barcoding was employed in the preparation of TCR libraries, with unique molecular identifiers being used to normalize TCRbeta repertoire quantification. TCRdb applied fastp at Q25 and MiXCR to the public reads, then kept only in-frame beta chains. Each entry merges the rows of one CDR3 protein and shows their most common DNA and genes. This sample has roughly 150,000 distinct CDR3 sequences in its table, and approximately 10% of those were observed once. The ten most abundant clones make up roughly 13% of the sample.

The specimen comprised PBMCs, sampled before TCRalphabeta/CD19-depleted stem cell transplant. All receptors derive from a boy between 2 and 10 years old with acute myeloid leukemia, due to receive a stem cell transplant.

This clonotype came up many times. For the CDR3, the DNA is TGTGCCAGCAGCGCACCAACTAGCGGGAGAAAGACCCAGTACTTC. As protein: CASSAPTSGRKTQYF. The chain is built from TRBV21-1 and TRBJ2-5; the DNA was not compared with TRBD2, the D call given in the table. TRBV21-1 is an annotated pseudogene. The CDR3 is 15 residues long.

This clonotype was counted at least ten times. This sequence joins TRBV19 and TRBJ2-1; TRBD1 matches 7 bases. V shed 6 bases and J 0 bases; nucleotides not matched to a gene: 2. The CDR3 has 14 amino acids. Germline loops: CDR1 LNHDA, CDR2 SQIVND (reference sequence). CDR3 DNA: TGTGCCAGTAGGAAGGGGGCCTCCTACAATGAGCAGTTCTTC. This sequence encodes CASRKGASYNEQFF.

This clonotype was seen repeatedly, ten times or more. The rearrangement uses TRBV20-1 and TRBJ1-2; TRBD1 might be the D (6 bases). The CDR3 is 14 amino acids. Germline CDR1 DFQATT, CDR2 SNEGSKA (reference sequence). Trimming stripped 6 bases from V and 1 base from J, with 15 bases between. CDR3 coding DNA: TGCAGTGCCCATAGAGGGGGACATAACTATGGCTACACCTTC. Protein sequence: CSAHRGGHNYGYTF.

This clonotype came up many times. The V and J genes are TRBV5-6 and TRBJ2-3; TRBD1 matches 9 bases. V lost 4 bases, J lost 4 bases, and 7 bases stayed unmatched. Germline values: CDR1 SGHDT, CDR2 YYEEEE. The CDR3 is 15 amino acids. CDR3 nucleotides: TGTGCCAGCAGCCTTACAGGGGGCGCTTCAGATACGCAGTATTTT. It translates to CASSLTGGASDTQYF.

This clonotype was picked up many times. This chain joins TRBV5-1 and TRBJ1-2, with D possibly TRBD1 on 5 matching bases. Trimming left V 0 bases short and J 3 bases short, with 12 bases between. The germline V gene has CDR1 SGHRS and CDR2 YFSETQ. The CDR3 is made up of 15 amino acids. Written as DNA, the CDR3 is TGCGCCAGCAGCTTGGACCGACCCAGGGACTATGGCTACACCTTC. It specifies CASSLDRPRDYGYTF.

This clonotype was seen many times. The chain links TRBV4-1 to TRBJ1-2; D is ambiguous. CDR1 MGHRA and CDR2 YSYEKL come from the germline V gene. Trimming cost V 0 bases and J 7 bases, with 9 bases left between them. The CDR3 length is 13 residues. Here the CDR3 reads CASSQDSQSGYTF. CDR3 DNA sequence: TGCGCCAGCAGCCAAGATTCGCAGTCTGGCTACACCTTC.

This clonotype was seen repeatedly, ten times or more. The chain is built from TRBV12-3 or TRBV12-4 and TRBJ2-1; 7 bases are shared with TRBD1. The junction had 4 bases not matched to a gene; V was cut back by 3 bases and J by 5 bases. The CDR3 sequence is 14 residues long. The CDR3 is CASSFETGNNEQFF. CDR3 nucleotides: TGTGCCAGCAGTTTTGAGACAGGGAACAATGAGCAGTTCTTC.

This chain uses TRBV24-1 with TRBJ2-7; 9 nucleotides align to TRBD1. Germline-derived CDR1 and CDR2 are KGHDR and SFDVKD. CDR3 length equals 14 residues. V shed 9 bases, J shed 1 base, and the junction held 6 bases outside the gene matches. This chain's CDR3 is CATWDRVQSYEQYV. The CDR3 DNA follows: TGTGCCACCTGGGACAGGGTACAGTCCTACGAGCAGTACGTC.

This clonotype was seen many times. The V call is TRBV3-1, the J call TRBJ2-1; TRBD1 aligns across 8 bases. CDR1 LGHDT and CDR2 YNNKEL come from the germline V gene (reference sequence). V dropped 4 bases and J dropped 3; count of bases not matched to a gene: 14. The CDR3 contains 18 residues. The CDR3 DNA is TGTGCCAGCAGCCTTCTCCGCCCCGGACAGGGCTACTACAATGAGCAGTTCTTC. Residues: CASSLLRPGQGYYNEQFF.

This clonotype was counted many times. The chain employs TRBV7-6 and TRBJ2-2, with 10 bases lining up with TRBD2. V shed 1 base and J 5 bases; nucleotides not matched to a gene: 13. Germline values: CDR1 SGHVS, CDR2 FNYEAQ. CDR3 size: 19 residues. In DNA form, the CDR3 reads TGTGCCAGCAGCTTAGAGCCGAGCGGGGGGGTGTATCCAACCGGGGAGCTGTTTTTT. As protein: CASSLEPSGGVYPTGELFF. Full variable domain (rest looked up from reference TRBV7-6 and TRBJ2-2): GAGVSQSPRYKVTKRGQDVALRCDPISGHVSLYWYRQALGQGPEFLTYFNYEAQQDKSGLPNDRFSAERPEGSISTLTIQRTEQRDSAMYRCASSLEPSGGVYPTGELFFGEGSRLTVL.